This TCR beta chain was profiled in a study of CD8+CD57+ T cells in acquired aplastic anemia. Genomic DNA templated the TCR beta VDJ and CDR3 profiling. TCRdb fed the reads into MiXCR, producing one record per CDR3 protein. The table has a few hundred thousand distinct CDR3 sequences, under 80% seen once; the top ten hold 4%. Germline lookup yields CDR1 SGDLS and CDR2 YYNGEE. V lost 4 bases and J lost 11, with 19 bases in between. This CDR3 has 13 residues. V is TRBV9 and J is TRBJ2-7; D gene ambiguous. This TCR was recovered from a human donor in good health, serving as a control. The sequencing sample was made of sorted CD4+, CD8+, or CD8+CD57+ T cells (not recorded which) from PBMCs. CDR3 region: CASSPVSVYNEYF. The CDR3 DNA follows: TGTGCCAGCAGCCCCGTCAGTGTCTACAATGAGTACTTC.